Below are 6 T cell receptor beta chains sequenced from a single sample in a study of blood T cell repertoires in COVID-19. The repertoire was sequenced with immunoSEQ multiplex PCR; TCRdb's copy has only in-frame clones and lacks some. The table has a few hundred thousand clones, roughly 87% seen once. Material: PBMCs or T cells enriched from blood (not recorded which). Source of these receptors: a woman between 25 and 40 years old who had recovered from COVID-19.

The rearrangement links TRBV27 to TRBJ1-2, with no clear D. This CDR3 is built from 15 residues. In germline, CDR1 is MNHEY, CDR2 SMNVEV (reference sequence). Trimming cost V 5 bases and J 2 bases, with 15 bases left between them. Here the CDR3 DNA reads TGTGCCAGCAGTCTTAGGGTCGGACTGAACTATGGCTACACCTTC. It specifies CASSLRVGLNYGYTF.

This rearrangement joins TRBV6-5 to TRBJ2-7, with D possibly matching TRBD2 (5 bases). Germline V lookup: CDR1 MNHEY, CDR2 SVGAGI. The CDR3 is 13 residues long. V was cut by 5 bases and J by 6 bases, with 14 bases left in between. The CDR3 nucleotides read TGTGCCAGCAGTCGGAGGATAGGTTTCGAGCAGTACTTC. Translation gives CASSRRIGFEQYF.

This clone was observed once. The same CDR3 also results from other DNA sequences found in this sample. This chain uses TRBV18 with TRBJ1-5; D is uncertain. This CDR3 comprises 14 residues. Germline CDR1 reads KGHSH; CDR2 reads LQKENI. Trimming cost V 1 base and J 0 bases, with 4 bases left between them. Written as DNA, the CDR3 is TGTGCCAGCTCACCACGTTATAGCAATCAGCCCCAGCATTTT. Residues: CASSPRYSNQPQHF.

The rearrangement uses TRBV7-9 and TRBJ2-3; perhaps TRBD2 as D (6 bases). In germline, CDR1 is SEHNR, CDR2 FQNEAQ (reference sequence). Trimming pared 1 base from V and 1 base from J, leaving 9 bases between. There are 15 residues in the CDR3. DNA of the CDR3: TGTGCCAGCAGCTTAGGGGGGGACCGCACAGATACGCAGTATTTT. As protein: CASSLGGDRTDTQYF. The whole variable domain, remainder taken from reference TRBV7-9 and TRBJ2-3, is DTGVSQNPRHKITKRGQNVTFRCDPISEHNRLYWYRQTLGQGPEFLTYFQNEAQLEKSRLLSDRFSAERPKGSFSTLEIQRTEQGDSAMYLCASSLGGDRTDTQYFGPGTRLTVL.

The J gene is TRBJ2-7, the V gene TRBV5-5, with 8 bases matching TRBD1. Unmatched junction bases numbered 11, after V lost 3 bases and J lost 3 bases. CDR3 size: 16 residues. Germline V gives CDR1 SGHKS, CDR2 YYEKEE (reference sequence). The CDR3 protein is CASSSSWGQDNYEQYF. The CDR3 DNA reads as TGTGCCAGCAGCTCATCATGGGGACAGGACAACTACGAGCAGTACTTC.

V is TRBV5-1 and J is TRBJ2-5, with a weak D call TRBD1 (5 bases). In germline, CDR1 is SGHRS, CDR2 YFSETQ. The CDR3 runs 14 residues. V lost 7 bases, J lost 0 bases, and 13 bases lay in between. In nucleotides, the CDR3 is TGCGCCAGCTGCGAAGGGGCTAACCAAGAGACCCAGTACTTC. Its translation is CASCEGANQETQYF. Full variable domain (missing parts from reference TRBV5-1 and TRBJ2-5): KAGVTQTPRYLIKTRGQQVTLSCSPISGHRSVSWYQQTPGQGLQFLFEYFSETQRNKGNFPGRFSGRQFSNSRSEMNVSTLELGDSALYLCASCEGANQETQYFGPGTRLLVL.